These 18 T cell receptor beta chains originate from one sample sequenced in a study of CXCR3-negative and CXCR3-positive naive CD8 T cells. Study-level results: Compared with CXCR3-negative naive cells, CXCR3-positive naive cells showed more hydrophobic TRB CDR3s.

Researchers prepared the TRB cDNA libraries using 5' RACE with UMI labels. TCRdb processed the 5' RACE reads again and assigns one entry to each CDR3 protein, with no DNA. The table lists over 100,000 distinct CDR3 sequences. These receptors are not linked to any known antigen. Sequencing used naive CXCR3+ CD8+ T cells from blood. As to subset: CD45RO-CCR7+CD27+CD95- naive CD8+ T cells expressing CXCR3 (TNR3+). These receptors originate from a human donor in good health. Some clones in this sample may be carry-over from other donors' samples.

The chain uses TRBV12-3 or TRBV12-4 and TRBJ2-7; the TCRdb call, TRBD1, lacks DNA for checking. CDR3 length: 14 residues. The CDR3 sequence: CASSSPVGGYEQYF.

This chain uses TRBV20-1 with TRBJ2-1; the TRBD1 assignment by TCRdb is unverifiable without DNA. In germline, CDR1 is DFQATT, CDR2 SNEGSKA (reference sequence). The CDR3 runs 15 residues. CDR3 loop: CSAPSQVVSYNEQFF.

V gene TRBV6-4 combines with J gene TRBJ2-4. This CDR3 is built from 14 residues. Germline values: CDR1 MRHNA, CDR2 SNTAGT. The CDR3 region is CASSARAAKNIQYF.

The J gene is TRBJ2-3, the V gene TRBV6-6; TCRdb proposes TRBD2, but this gene call is untestable without DNA. CDR1 and CDR2 (germline): MNHNY, SVGAGI (reference sequence). This CDR3 contains 17 residues. The CDR3 region is CASSYYPAGGLADTQYF.

This chain joins TRBV5-6 and TRBJ2-2; TCRdb proposes TRBD1, but this gene call is untestable without DNA. Germline CDR1 and CDR2: SGHDT and YYEEEE. There are 14 residues in the CDR3. CDR3 loop: CASSIGQGTGELFF. Supplemented by reference TRBV5-6 and TRBJ2-2, the full variable domain reads DAGVTQSPTHLIKTRGQQVTLRCSPKSGHDTVSWYQQALGQGPQFIFQYYEEEERQRGNFPDRFSGHQFPNYSSELNVNALLLGDSALYLCASSIGQGTGELFFGEGSRLTVL.

V usage is TRBV4-1 and J usage is TRBJ2-4. The germline CDR1 and CDR2 sequences are MGHRA and YSYEKL. The CDR3 extends over 13 amino acids. The CDR3 spells CASSREGGWSPDF.

The chain joins TRBV20-1 to TRBJ2-1; the TRBD2 assignment by TCRdb is unverifiable without DNA. Germline assignment: CDR1 DFQATT and CDR2 SNEGSKA (reference sequence). The CDR3 is made up of 14 amino acids. CDR3 amino acids: CSASWSGFPNEQFF.

The chain links TRBV29-1 to TRBJ2-2; the TRBD1 assignment by TCRdb is unverifiable without DNA. CDR1 and CDR2 (germline): SQVTM, ANQGSEA. The CDR3 is 14 amino acids. The CDR3 loop is CSVEKGAHTGELFF.

The chain carries TRBV28 and TRBJ1-5; the TCRdb call, TRBD1, lacks DNA for checking. CDR1 MDHEN and CDR2 SYDVKM come from the germline V gene. CDR3 length: 17 amino acids. The CDR3 region is CASRQSGVLNSNQPQHF.

The V gene is TRBV7-9, the J gene TRBJ2-1; the TCRdb call, TRBD1, lacks DNA for checking. Germline CDR1 is SEHNR and CDR2 is FQNEAQ (reference sequence). This CDR3 comprises 17 residues. CDR3 loop: CASSPNEPGQGTNEQFF. Drawing the rest from reference TRBV7-9 and TRBJ2-1, the complete variable domain is DTGVSQNPRHKITKRGQNVTFRCDPISEHNRLYWYRQTLGQGPEFLTYFQNEAQLEKSRLLSDRFSAERPKGSFSTLEIQRTEQGDSAMYLCASSPNEPGQGTNEQFFGPGTRLTVL.

V is TRBV9 and J is TRBJ1-5; TCRdb proposes TRBD1, but this gene call is untestable without DNA. Germline assignment: CDR1 SGDLS and CDR2 YYNGEE. The CDR3 contains 14 residues. The CDR3 here is CASSVGEGGQPQHF.

CDR3: CASTGQGSIYEQFF. The rearrangement joins TRBV28 to TRBJ2-1; TCRdb's assignment of TRBD1 cannot be checked, as there is no DNA. Germline V gene data show CDR1 as MDHEN and CDR2 as SYDVKM. CDR3 length equals 14 residues.

This sequence joins TRBV5-6 and TRBJ2-1; the D call of TRBD1 rests on TCRdb alone, since no DNA is present to check it. The CDR3 has 16 amino acids. Germline V CDR1 and CDR2: SGHDT, YYEEEE. The CDR3 here is CASSLLGRDPDNEQFF. The full variable domain, in which reference TRBV5-6 and TRBJ2-1 provide the parts outside the CDR3, is DAGVTQSPTHLIKTRGQQVTLRCSPKSGHDTVSWYQQALGQGPQFIFQYYEEEERQRGNFPDRFSGHQFPNYSSELNVNALLLGDSALYLCASSLLGRDPDNEQFFGPGTRLTVL.

The chain carries TRBV21-1 and TRBJ2-1; TCRdb's assignment of TRBD2 cannot be checked, as there is no DNA. TRBV21-1 is reported as a pseudogene. The CDR3 is made up of 13 amino acids. CDR3 sequence: CANGPGSYNEQFF.

The rearrangement joins TRBV27 to TRBJ2-7; TCRdb indicates TRBD1, and absent DNA this call remains unverified. Germline loops: CDR1 MNHEY, CDR2 SMNVEV (reference sequence). This CDR3 region has 15 residues. The chain's CDR3 is CASSFRQGAGYEQYF.

The V and J genes are TRBV29-1 and TRBJ2-3; there is no DNA to check the TCRdb D call of TRBD2. The CDR3 loop spans 14 amino acids. Germline V gives CDR1 SQVTM, CDR2 ANQGSEA. The CDR3 reads CSVEVSGVADTQYF.

V and J are TRBV25-1 and TRBJ2-5; as DNA is missing, the TRBD1 call by TCRdb cannot be tested. From germline, CDR1 is MGHDK and CDR2 SYGVNS. The CDR3 contains 15 residues. The CDR3 reads CASSRGQGREETQYF.

The CDR3 reads CASSYGTAENIQYF. V gene TRBV5-5 combines with J gene TRBJ2-4; with no DNA, the TCRdb D assignment of TRBD1 cannot be verified. CDR3 length equals 14 residues. The germline gives CDR1 SGHKS, CDR2 YYEKEE (reference sequence).